This T cell receptor (beta chain) is drawn from a study of T cells after yellow fever vaccination. Study observations and caveats: Overall, a small share of clonotypes was seen in both CD4 and CD8 compartments. After the booster, roughly 96% of CD4 and around nine tenths of CD8 primary-response clones were re-detected.

This clonotype came up many times. Production of TCR cDNA was by 5'RACE template switching, which also added a universal primer site and UMIs. TCRdb called the 5' RACE reads again in MiXCR, with one record for every CDR3 protein. The sample carries 45,000 to 60,000 distinct CDR3 sequences, about 6.3% recorded once. Trimming took 1 base from V and 5 from J, leaving 17 bases between them. This CDR3 has 15 amino acids. Germline-derived CDR1 and CDR2 are SQVTM and ANQGSEA. Here the sequenced sample was CD8+ T cells not binding an NS4B(214-222) dextramer, sorted from PBMCs, taken about 41 days after the first yellow fever vaccination. This receptor was taken from a young man who received the YFV17D yellow fever vaccine. This sequence joins TRBV29-1 and TRBJ1-2; D gene uncertain. CDR3 sequence reads: CSVEGGSPFLYGYTF. In nucleotides, the CDR3 is TGCAGCGTTGAAGGTGGCAGCCCCTTTCTTTATGGCTACACCTTC.